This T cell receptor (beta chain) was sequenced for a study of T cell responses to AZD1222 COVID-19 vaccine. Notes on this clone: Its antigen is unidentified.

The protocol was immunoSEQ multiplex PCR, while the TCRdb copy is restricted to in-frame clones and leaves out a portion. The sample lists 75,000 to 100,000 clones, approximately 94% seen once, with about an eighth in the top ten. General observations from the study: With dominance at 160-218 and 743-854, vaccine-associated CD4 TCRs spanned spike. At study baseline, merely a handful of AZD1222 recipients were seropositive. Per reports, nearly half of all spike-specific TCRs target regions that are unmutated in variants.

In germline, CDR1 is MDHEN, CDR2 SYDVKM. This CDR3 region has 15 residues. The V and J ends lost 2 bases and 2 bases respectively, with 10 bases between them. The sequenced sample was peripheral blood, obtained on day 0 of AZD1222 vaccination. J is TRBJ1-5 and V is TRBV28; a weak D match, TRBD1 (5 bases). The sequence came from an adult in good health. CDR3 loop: CASSLLQGRNQPQHF. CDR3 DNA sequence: TGTGCCAGCAGTTTACTTCAGGGCCGCAATCAGCCCCAGCATTTT.